The 28 T cell receptor beta chains presented below share a single source sample, sequenced in a study of T-cell memory formation after mild COVID-19. TCRdb used MiXCR to reprocess the 5' RACE reads, holding one entry per CDR3 protein. The repertoire holds under 650,000 distinct CDR3 sequences, with more than 15% as singletons. The sequencing sample was made of PBMCs or a T cell subset sorted from them (not recorded which). All receptors come from an adult woman who had mild COVID-19 (a few samples of this study predate the infection). Cell type and time point are not known.

J is TRBJ2-7 and V is TRBV7-9; 8 bases fit TRBD1. Looked up from germline, CDR1 is SEHNR and CDR2 is FQNEAQ (reference sequence). The CDR3 spans 13 residues. The V segment lost 7 bases and the J segment 3 bases; nucleotides outside the gene matches: 5. CDR3 nucleotides: TGTGCCAGCACGGACAGGGTTGGCTACGAGCAGTACTTC. Translation gives CASTDRVGYEQYF.

The chain recombines TRBV3-1 with TRBJ1-3; D might be TRBD1 (5 bases). The CDR3 sequence is 13 residues long. Trimming took off 6 bases at V and 7 bases at J, with 13 bases between the two ends. CDR1 LGHDT and CDR2 YNNKEL come from the germline V gene (reference sequence). CDR3 nucleotide sequence: TGTGCCAGCAGGCCTCCGGGACTGAACACCATATATTTT. It is translated as CASRPPGLNTIYF.

This clonotype turned up a few times. This sequence joins TRBV6-2 or TRBV6-3 and TRBJ2-1, with D hard to call. Trimming left V 2 bases short and J 6 bases short, with 8 bases between. There are 13 residues in the CDR3. The V gene's germline CDR1 is MNHEY and CDR2 SVGEGT. The CDR3 nucleotides are TGTGCCAGCAGTTACCTGGGGTCCAATGAGCAGTTCTTC. Translating it yields CASSYLGSNEQFF.

V usage is TRBV7-3 and J usage is TRBJ1-2; weak D call: TRBD1 (6 bases). The CDR3 sequence is 15 residues long. The V end lost 5 bases, the J end lost 2 bases, and 15 bases lay between the germline ends. From germline, CDR1 is SGHTA and CDR2 FQGTGA. CDR3 nucleotides: TGTGCCAGCAGCCCCTCCCAGGGGCCAAACTATGGCTACACCTTC. The encoded protein is CASSPSQGPNYGYTF.

This rearrangement joins TRBV29-1 to TRBJ2-5, with D unresolved. V dropped 1 base and J dropped 5 bases, with 8 bases sitting between them. Germline V gives CDR1 SQVTM, CDR2 ANQGSEA. The length of the CDR3 is 12 residues. This CDR3 reads CSVEVVGETQYF. The CDR3, as DNA: TGCAGCGTTGAAGTGGTCGGGGAGACCCAGTACTTC. The variable domain in full, with the rest retrieved from reference TRBV29-1 and TRBJ2-5, is SAVISQKPSRDICQRGTSLTIQCQVDSQVTMMFWYRQQPGQSLTLIATANQGSEATYESGFVIDKFPISRPNLTFSTLTVSNMSPEDSSIYLCSVEVVGETQYFGPGTRLLVL.

As for this clonotype: A single base separates this from a much larger clone, so it may be a read error. CDR3 protein: CANSSGQGLSSYEQYF. In nucleotides, the CDR3 is TGTGCCAACAGCTCCGGCCAAGGCCTAAGCTCCTACGAGCAGTACTTC. The chain employs TRBV11-2 and TRBJ2-7; D is undetermined. The CDR3 runs to 16 residues. CDR1 SGHAT and CDR2 FQNNGV come from the germline V gene.

The table lists this clonotype with a few counts. The CDR3 region has the DNA TGTGCCAGCAGTTTAAGGAGAGTTGAGCAGTTCTTC. Protein product: CASSLRRVEQFF. The chain couples TRBV12-3 or TRBV12-4 to TRBJ2-1; D gene unclear. V lost 2 bases and J lost 9, with 8 bases in between. This CDR3 comprises 12 residues.

This chain links TRBV12-3 or TRBV12-4 with TRBJ1-2; a possible D gene is TRBD1 (5 bases). The CDR3 length is 15 residues. With 3 bases removed from V and 2 bases from J, the gap between germline ends came to 13 bases. The CDR3 loop is CASSLFGTANYGYTF. In DNA form, the CDR3 reads TGTGCCAGCAGTTTGTTCGGGACGGCAAACTATGGCTACACCTTC.

This clonotype was seen more than once but under ten times. The V gene is TRBV5-5, the J gene TRBJ2-2, with D perhaps TRBD1 (5 bases). This CDR3 spans 16 amino acids. V was shortened by 4 bases and J by 0 bases, with 13 bases between the two germline ends. Germline values: CDR1 SGHKS, CDR2 YYEKEE (reference sequence). CDR3 sequence: CASSRRLGPNTGELFF. DNA for the CDR3: TGTGCCAGCAGCCGTAGACTGGGGCCGAACACCGGGGAGCTGTTTTTT.

The CDR3 sequence is CSARDQVSYGYTF. For the CDR3, the DNA is TGCAGTGCTAGAGATCAGGTCAGCTATGGCTACACCTTC. The chain carries TRBV20-1 and TRBJ1-2; D gene uncertain. With 0 bases removed from V and 4 bases from J, the gap between germline ends came to 9 bases. CDR1 and CDR2 from the germline V gene are DFQATT and SNEGSKA (reference sequence). The CDR3 spans 13 residues.

The chain combines TRBV5-6 with TRBJ1-1; TRBD1 is a possible D gene (5 bases). Germline CDR1 and CDR2: SGHDT and YYEEEE. The length of the CDR3 is 18 residues. Trimming took 4 bases from V and 0 from J, leaving 22 bases between them. The CDR3 bases are TGTGCCAGCAGCAGATTCCAGGGCCTTTTGACTGTGAACACTGAAGCTTTCTTT. Its translation: CASSRFQGLLTVNTEAFF.

There are a few counts of this clonotype. The V gene is TRBV20-1, the J gene TRBJ1-5; TRBD1 matches at 7 bases. CDR1 is DFQATT and CDR2 is SNEGSKA in the germline V gene (reference sequence). The J segment lost 1 base and the V segment lost 6 bases, leaving 6 bases of the junction unmatched. The CDR3 consists of 14 residues. The CDR3 sequence: CSARGQLSNQPQHF. The CDR3 nucleotides are TGCAGTGCGCGGGGACAGCTAAGCAATCAGCCCCAGCATTTT.

V and J are TRBV10-3 and TRBJ2-1; a possible D gene is TRBD2 (7 bases). V was pared by 10 bases and J by 12 bases, with 16 bases between. CDR1 and CDR2 (germline): ENHRY, SYGVKD. The CDR3 is 11 amino acids. The CDR3 sequence is CATWEGGRQFF. As DNA, the CDR3 is TGTGCCACCTGGGAGGGGGGTCGGCAGTTCTTC.

This clonotype was found a few times. This chain connects TRBV15 to TRBJ2-5; no clear D gene. V lost 3 bases and J 1 base, leaving 12 bases between the germline ends. Germline V gene lookup returns CDR1 LNHNV and CDR2 YYDKDF (reference sequence). This CDR3 is built from 15 residues. The CDR3 spells CATSSQRMSQETQYF. The CDR3 nucleotides read TGTGCCACCAGCAGTCAACGGATGTCCCAAGAGACCCAGTACTTC.

This clonotype has ten or more counts. The chain joins TRBV5-1 to TRBJ2-1; 7 bases map to TRBD1. Per germline, CDR1 SGHRS and CDR2 YFSETQ. The length of the CDR3 is 15 residues. The V and J ends lost 8 bases and 5 bases, in that order; junction bases with no gene match: 13. CDR3 loop: CASTTAGTANNEQFF. As DNA, the CDR3 is TGCGCCAGTACAACGGCCGGGACAGCCAACAATGAGCAGTTCTTC.

This rearrangement joins TRBV6-1 to TRBJ2-1, with TRBD2 matching 11 bases. The CDR3 loop spans 15 amino acids. V gave up 7 bases and J gave up 4 bases; unmatched junction bases: 6. Germline V gene sequence: CDR1 MNHNS, CDR2 SASEGT. CDR3 sequence reads: CASTSGTSGYNEQFF. Written as DNA, the CDR3 is TGTGCCAGCACCTCCGGGACTAGCGGATACAATGAGCAGTTCTTC.

This clonotype was observed a few times. This chain connects TRBV7-8 to TRBJ1-1; D is unclear. Germline V gives CDR1 SGHVS, CDR2 FQNEAQ. The CDR3 runs 12 residues. Deletions cut 6 bases from V and 4 bases from J, with 9 bases between. The CDR3 DNA reads as TGTGCCAGCAGTCAACGTGGCACTGAAGCTTTCTTT. Its protein product is CASSQRGTEAFF.

This clonotype appeared a few times. This chain joins TRBV4-2 and TRBJ2-7; D not resolved. The CDR3 loop spans 13 amino acids. V lost 1 base to trimming and J lost 3 bases, with 7 bases between them. Germline assignment: CDR1 LGHNA and CDR2 YNFKEQ. The chain's CDR3 is CASSQGRDYEQYF. Written as DNA, the CDR3 is TGTGCCAGCAGCCAAGGAAGGGACTACGAGCAGTACTTC.

This clonotype occurred a few times. This chain joins TRBV7-6 and TRBJ2-3; 7 bases align to TRBD2. The V gene's germline CDR1 is SGHVS and CDR2 FNYEAQ. V dropped 5 bases and J dropped 7; count of bases not matched to a gene: 12. This CDR3 comprises 15 residues. CDR3 sequence reads: CASSEGKGRVYTQYF. CDR3 in DNA: TGTGCCAGCAGCGAGGGCAAGGGGAGGGTCTATACGCAGTATTTT.

This clonotype occurred many times. The chain couples TRBV5-1 to TRBJ2-3, with D perhaps TRBD2 (5 bases). Germline assignment: CDR1 SGHRS and CDR2 YFSETQ. V was trimmed by 0 bases and J by 5 bases, leaving 10 bases between them. The CDR3 loop spans 14 amino acids. The CDR3 DNA sequence: TGCGCCAGCAGCTTGGAAGGAGGCGAAGATACGCAGTATTTT. It specifies CASSLEGGEDTQYF.

The sample holds a few counts of this clonotype. This chain joins TRBV12-3 or TRBV12-4 and TRBJ2-7; D is perhaps TRBD2 (5 bases). The V end lost 6 bases, the J end lost 2 bases, and 20 bases lay between the germline ends. This CDR3 spans 16 amino acids. The CDR3: CASRHSPGKDPYEQYF. In DNA, the CDR3 is TGTGCCAGCAGGCATAGTCCGGGGAAAGACCCCTACGAGCAGTACTTC.

This rearrangement joins TRBV19 to TRBJ1-5, with D perhaps TRBD1 (5 bases). CDR1 and CDR2 from the germline V gene are LNHDA and SQIVND (reference sequence). The V and J ends lost 3 bases and 9 bases respectively, with 18 bases between them. This CDR3 has 15 amino acids. CDR3 amino acids: CASSMWQAPRGPQHF. The CDR3 coding sequence is TGTGCCAGTAGTATGTGGCAGGCGCCAAGGGGGCCCCAGCATTTT.

The V gene is TRBV28, the J gene TRBJ2-1, with TRBD2 identical over 7 bases. The CDR3 loop spans 14 amino acids. CDR1 and CDR2 from the germline V gene are MDHEN and SYDVKM. The junction had 6 bases not matched to a gene; V was cut back by 6 bases and J by 4 bases. CDR3: CASRPGGRYNEQFF. The CDR3 DNA reads as TGTGCCAGCAGGCCGGGGGGTAGATACAATGAGCAGTTCTTC.

The chain combines TRBV29-1 with TRBJ1-2; D call uncertain. The CDR3 loop spans 12 amino acids. CDR1 is SQVTM and CDR2 is ANQGSEA in the germline V gene. V lost 4 bases, J lost 6 bases, and 12 bases lay in between. CDR3 coding DNA: TGCAGCGTTGCCCACCTGCGCAATGGCTACACCTTC. Protein sequence: CSVAHLRNGYTF.

CDR3 loop: CASSYSTSHEQYF. The DNA for the CDR3 is TGTGCCAGCAGTTACTCGACCAGTCACGAGCAGTACTTC. The rearrangement joins TRBV6-5 to TRBJ2-7; no firm D call. Germline V gene sequence: CDR1 MNHEY, CDR2 SVGAGI. This CDR3 is built from 13 residues. V dropped 0 bases and J dropped 5 bases, with 8 bases sitting between them.

This rearrangement joins TRBV9 to TRBJ2-3, with 12 bases fitting TRBD2. Germline CDR1 is SGDLS and CDR2 is YYNGEE. V was pared by 3 bases and J by 4 bases, with 3 bases of the junction left unmatched. This CDR3 has 15 residues. Here the CDR3 DNA reads TGTGCCAGCAGCGCGACTAGCGGGAGAGCAGATACGCAGTATTTT. It encodes CASSATSGRADTQYF.

This clonotype was observed a few times. The V call is TRBV7-2, the J call TRBJ1-6; D perhaps matches TRBD1 (6 bases). The CDR3 consists of 16 residues. Trimming removed 4 bases from V and 4 bases from J, with 14 bases in between. Germline V gene data show CDR1 as SGHTA and CDR2 as FQGNSA. Here the CDR3 reads CASSSTGPAYNSPLHF. The CDR3 coding sequence is TGTGCCAGCAGCTCTACAGGGCCGGCGTATAATTCACCCCTCCACTTT.

The chain combines TRBV19 with TRBJ1-1, with D tentatively TRBD1 (5 bases). Trimming took off 1 base at V and 0 bases at J, with 15 bases between the two ends. Germline V lookup: CDR1 LNHDA, CDR2 SQIVND (reference sequence). The CDR3 sequence is 17 residues long. The CDR3 DNA is TGTGCCAGTAGTATAGTCCGGACATTCGGCCTGAACACTGAAGCTTTCTTT. Residues: CASSIVRTFGLNTEAFF.